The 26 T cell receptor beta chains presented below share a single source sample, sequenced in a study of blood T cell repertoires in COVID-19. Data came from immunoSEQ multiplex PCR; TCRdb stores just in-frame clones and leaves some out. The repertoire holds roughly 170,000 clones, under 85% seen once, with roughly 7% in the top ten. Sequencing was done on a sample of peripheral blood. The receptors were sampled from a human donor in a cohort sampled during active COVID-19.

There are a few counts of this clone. The CDR3 nucleotides read TGTGCCAGCAGCTTACAGGGGATTTCTGGAAACACCATATATTTT. Amino acid sequence: CASSLQGISGNTIYF. The chain couples TRBV7-9 to TRBJ1-3; possible D gene TRBD1, 6 bases. Per germline, CDR1 SEHNR and CDR2 FQNEAQ (reference sequence). The CDR3 sequence is 15 residues long. Trimming removed 2 bases from V and 1 base from J, with 9 bases in between.

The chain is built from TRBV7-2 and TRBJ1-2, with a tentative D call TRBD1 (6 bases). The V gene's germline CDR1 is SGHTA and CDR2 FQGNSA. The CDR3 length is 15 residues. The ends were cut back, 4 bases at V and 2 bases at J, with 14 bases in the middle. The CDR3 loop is CASSSPQGRNYGYTF. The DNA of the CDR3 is TGTGCCAGCAGCTCACCACAGGGAAGAAACTATGGCTACACCTTC.

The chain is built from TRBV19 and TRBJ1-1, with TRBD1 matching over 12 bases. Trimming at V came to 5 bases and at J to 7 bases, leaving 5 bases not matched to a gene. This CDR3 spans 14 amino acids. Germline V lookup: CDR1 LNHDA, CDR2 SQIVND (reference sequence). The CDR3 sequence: CASSSGTGGIEAFF. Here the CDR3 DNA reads TGTGCCAGTAGTTCGGGGACAGGGGGCATTGAAGCTTTCTTT.

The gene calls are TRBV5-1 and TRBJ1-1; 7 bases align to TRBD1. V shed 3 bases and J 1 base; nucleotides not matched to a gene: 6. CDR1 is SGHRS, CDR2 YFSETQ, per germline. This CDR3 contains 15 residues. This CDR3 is CASSWQTGPNTEAFF. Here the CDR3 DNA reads TGCGCCAGCAGCTGGCAGACAGGGCCGAACACTGAAGCTTTCTTT.

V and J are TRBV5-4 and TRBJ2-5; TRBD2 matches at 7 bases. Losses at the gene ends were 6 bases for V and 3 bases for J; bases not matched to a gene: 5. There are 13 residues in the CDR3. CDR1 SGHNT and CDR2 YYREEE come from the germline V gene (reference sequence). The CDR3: CASKPGTKETQYF. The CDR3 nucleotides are TGTGCCAGCAAACCCGGGACTAAAGAGACCCAGTACTTC. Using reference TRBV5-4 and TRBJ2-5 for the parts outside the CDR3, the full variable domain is ETGVTQSPTHLIKTRGQQVTLRCSSQSGHNTVSWYQQALGQGPQFIFQYYREEENGRGNFPPRFSGLQFPNYSSELNVNALELDDSALYLCASKPGTKETQYFGPGTRLLVL.

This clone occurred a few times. Here the CDR3 reads CASSVDRGYNSPLHF. CDR3 nucleotides: TGTGCCAGCAGTGTGGACAGGGGGTATAATTCACCCCTCCACTTT. This rearrangement joins TRBV2 to TRBJ1-6, with TRBD1 matching 10 bases. V was clipped by 4 bases and J by 4 bases; unmatched bases: 1. CDR3 size: 15 residues. Germline lookup yields CDR1 SNHLY and CDR2 FYNNEI.

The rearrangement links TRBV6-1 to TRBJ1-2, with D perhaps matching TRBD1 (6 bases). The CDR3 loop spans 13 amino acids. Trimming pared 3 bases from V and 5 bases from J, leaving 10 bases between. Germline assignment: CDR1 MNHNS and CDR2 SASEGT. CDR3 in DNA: TGTGCCAGCAGTGAGCAGGGGTCGTATGGCTACACCTTC. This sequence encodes CASSEQGSYGYTF.

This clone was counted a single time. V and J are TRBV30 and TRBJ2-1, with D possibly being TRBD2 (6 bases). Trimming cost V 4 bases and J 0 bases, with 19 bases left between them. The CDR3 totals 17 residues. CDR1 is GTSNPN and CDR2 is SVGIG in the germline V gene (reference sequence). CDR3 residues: CAWIPQRVGVSYNEQFF. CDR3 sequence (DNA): TGTGCCTGGATCCCCCAGCGGGTGGGAGTCTCCTACAATGAGCAGTTCTTC.

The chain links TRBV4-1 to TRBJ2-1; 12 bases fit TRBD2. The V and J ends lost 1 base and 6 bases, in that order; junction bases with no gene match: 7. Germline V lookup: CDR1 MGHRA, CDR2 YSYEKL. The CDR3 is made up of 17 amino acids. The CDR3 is CASSQAPLAGGINEQFF. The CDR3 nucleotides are TGCGCCAGCAGCCAAGCCCCTCTAGCGGGGGGGATCAATGAGCAGTTCTTC.

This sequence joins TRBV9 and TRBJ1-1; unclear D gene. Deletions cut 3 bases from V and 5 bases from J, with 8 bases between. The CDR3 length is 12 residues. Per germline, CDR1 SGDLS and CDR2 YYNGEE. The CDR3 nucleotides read TGTGCCAGCAGCGACGGGTCTACTGAAGCTTTCTTT. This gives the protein CASSDGSTEAFF.

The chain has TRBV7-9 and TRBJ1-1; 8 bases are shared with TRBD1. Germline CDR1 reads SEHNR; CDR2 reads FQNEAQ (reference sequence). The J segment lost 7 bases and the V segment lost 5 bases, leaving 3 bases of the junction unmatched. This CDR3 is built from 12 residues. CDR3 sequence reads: CASSPDRGEAFF. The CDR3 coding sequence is TGTGCCAGCAGCCCAGACAGGGGTGAAGCTTTCTTT.

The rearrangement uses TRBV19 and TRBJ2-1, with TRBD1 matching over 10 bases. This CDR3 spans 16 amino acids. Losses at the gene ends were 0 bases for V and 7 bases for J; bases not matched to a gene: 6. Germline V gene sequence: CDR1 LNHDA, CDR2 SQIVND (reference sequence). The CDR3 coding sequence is TGTGCCAGTAGTATAGATCTGGGACAGGGGACGAATGAGCAGTTCTTC. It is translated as CASSIDLGQGTNEQFF. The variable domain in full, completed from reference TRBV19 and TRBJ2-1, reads DGGITQSPKYLFRKEGQNVTLSCEQNLNHDAMYWYRQDPGQGLRLIYYSQIVNDFQKGDIAEGYSVSREKKESFPLTVTSAQKNPTAFYLCASSIDLGQGTNEQFFGPGTRLTVL.

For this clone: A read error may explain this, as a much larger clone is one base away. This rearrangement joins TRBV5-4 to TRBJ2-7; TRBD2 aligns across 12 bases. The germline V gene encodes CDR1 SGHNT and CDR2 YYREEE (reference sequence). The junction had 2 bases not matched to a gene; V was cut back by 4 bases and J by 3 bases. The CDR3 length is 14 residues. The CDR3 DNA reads TGTGCCAGCAGCCCGGGACTAGCGGGCTACGAGCAGTACTTC. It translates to CASSPGLAGYEQYF.

The chain's CDR3 is CASSLRRDYTDTQYF. CDR3 nucleotide sequence: TGTGCCAGCAGCTTACGGAGGGACTACACAGATACGCAGTATTTT. The chain recombines TRBV7-2 with TRBJ2-3, with 7 bases matching TRBD2. CDR3 length: 15 amino acids. V dropped 2 bases and J dropped 2; count of bases not matched to a gene: 4. Germline V CDR1 and CDR2: SGHTA, FQGNSA.

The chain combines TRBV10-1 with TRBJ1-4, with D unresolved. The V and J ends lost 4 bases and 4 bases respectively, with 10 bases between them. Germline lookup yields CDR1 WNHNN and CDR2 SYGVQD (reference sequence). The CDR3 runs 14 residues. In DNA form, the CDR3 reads TGCGCCAGCAGTGTCGGCGGAGATAATGAAAAACTGTTTTTT. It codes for CASSVGGDNEKLFF.

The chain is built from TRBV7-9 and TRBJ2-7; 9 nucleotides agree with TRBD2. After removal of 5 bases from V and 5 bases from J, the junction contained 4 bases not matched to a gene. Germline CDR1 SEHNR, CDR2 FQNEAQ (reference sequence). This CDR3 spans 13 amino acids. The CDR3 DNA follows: TGTGCCAGCAGCCCGGGACTAGCCGACGAGCAGTACTTC. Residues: CASSPGLADEQYF. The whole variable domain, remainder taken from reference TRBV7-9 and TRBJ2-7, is DTGVSQNPRHKITKRGQNVTFRCDPISEHNRLYWYRQTLGQGPEFLTYFQNEAQLEKSRLLSDRFSAERPKGSFSTLEIQRTEQGDSAMYLCASSPGLADEQYFGPGTRLTVT.

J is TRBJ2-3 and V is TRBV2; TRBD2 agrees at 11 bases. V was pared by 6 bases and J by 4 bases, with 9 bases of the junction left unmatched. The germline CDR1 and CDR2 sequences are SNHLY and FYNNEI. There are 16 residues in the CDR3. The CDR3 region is CASRALAGGVSDTQYF. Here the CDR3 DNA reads TGTGCCAGCAGAGCCCTAGCGGGGGGTGTATCAGATACGCAGTATTTT.

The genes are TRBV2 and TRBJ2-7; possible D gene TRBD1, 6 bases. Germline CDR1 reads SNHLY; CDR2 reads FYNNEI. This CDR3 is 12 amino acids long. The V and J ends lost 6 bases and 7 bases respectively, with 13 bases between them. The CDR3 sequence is CASRRDMGEQYF. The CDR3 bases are TGTGCCAGCAGAAGGGACATGGGGGAGCAGTACTTC.

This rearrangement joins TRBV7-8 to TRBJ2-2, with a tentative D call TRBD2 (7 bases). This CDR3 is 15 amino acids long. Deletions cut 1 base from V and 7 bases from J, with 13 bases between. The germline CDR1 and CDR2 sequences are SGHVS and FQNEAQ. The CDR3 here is CASSLDGGPDGELFF. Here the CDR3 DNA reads TGTGCCAGCAGCTTAGACGGGGGGCCGGACGGGGAGCTGTTTTTT.

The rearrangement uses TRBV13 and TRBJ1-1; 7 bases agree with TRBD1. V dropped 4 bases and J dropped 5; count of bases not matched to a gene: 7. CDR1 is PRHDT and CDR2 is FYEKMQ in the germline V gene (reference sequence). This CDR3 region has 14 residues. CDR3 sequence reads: CASSSWTGRTEAFF. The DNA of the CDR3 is TGTGCCAGCAGCTCCTGGACAGGCAGAACTGAAGCTTTCTTT.

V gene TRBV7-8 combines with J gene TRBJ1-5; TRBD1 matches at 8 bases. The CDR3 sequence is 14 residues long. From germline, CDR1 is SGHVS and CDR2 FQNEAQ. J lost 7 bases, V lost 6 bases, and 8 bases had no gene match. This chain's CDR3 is CASRVDRGGQPQHF. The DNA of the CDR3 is TGTGCCAGCAGAGTAGACAGGGGCGGCCAGCCCCAGCATTTT. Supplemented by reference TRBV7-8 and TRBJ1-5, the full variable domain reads GAGVSQSPRYKVAKRGQDVALRCDPISGHVSLFWYQQALGQGPEFLTYFQNEAQLDKSGLPSDRFFAERPEGSVSTLKIQRTQQEDSAVYLCASRVDRGGQPQHFGDGTRLSIL.

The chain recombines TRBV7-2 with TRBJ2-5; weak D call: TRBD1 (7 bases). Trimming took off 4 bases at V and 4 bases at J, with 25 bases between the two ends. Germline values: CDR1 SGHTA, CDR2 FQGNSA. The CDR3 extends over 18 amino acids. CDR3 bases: TGTGCCAGCAGCTCGATTAAGGCCCCGGAGGGGGCACTAGAGACCCAGTACTTC. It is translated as CASSSIKAPEGALETQYF.

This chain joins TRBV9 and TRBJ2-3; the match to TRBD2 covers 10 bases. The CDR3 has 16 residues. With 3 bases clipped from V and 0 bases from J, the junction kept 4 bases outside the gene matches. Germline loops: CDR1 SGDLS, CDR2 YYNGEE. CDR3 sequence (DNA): TGTGCCAGCAGCGGAACTAGCGGGGTTAGCACAGATACGCAGTATTTT. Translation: CASSGTSGVSTDTQYF.

This CDR3 is CASSPGTRAGTQYF. As DNA, the CDR3 is TGTGCCAGCAGTCCCGGGACTAGGGCAGGGACCCAGTACTTC. The J gene is TRBJ2-5, the V gene TRBV6-2 or TRBV6-3, with 8 bases identical to TRBD2. The CDR3 totals 14 residues. V dropped 5 bases and J dropped 7; count of bases not matched to a gene: 9. CDR1 and CDR2 (germline): MNHEY, SVGEGT.

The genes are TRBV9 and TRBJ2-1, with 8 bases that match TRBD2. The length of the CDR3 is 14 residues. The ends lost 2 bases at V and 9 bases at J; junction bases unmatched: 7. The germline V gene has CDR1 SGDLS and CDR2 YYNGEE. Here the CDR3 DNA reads TGTGCCAGCAGCGTTCGGGGGGGCCAGGTTGAGCAGTTCTTC. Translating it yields CASSVRGGQVEQFF. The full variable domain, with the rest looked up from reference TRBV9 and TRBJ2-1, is DSGVTQTPKHLITATGQRVTLRCSPRSGDLSVYWYQQSLDQGLQFLIQYYNGEERAKGNILERFSAQQFPDLHSELNLSSLELGDSALYFCASSVRGGQVEQFFGPGTRLTVL.

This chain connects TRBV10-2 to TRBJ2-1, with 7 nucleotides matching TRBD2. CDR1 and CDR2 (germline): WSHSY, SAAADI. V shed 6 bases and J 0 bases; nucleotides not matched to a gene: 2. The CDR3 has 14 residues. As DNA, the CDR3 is TGCGCCAGCAGAGAGCGGGGCTCCTACAATGAGCAGTTCTTC. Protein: CASRERGSYNEQFF.